This T cell receptor beta chain derives from a study of regulatory T cells in long-lasting Graves disease. The CDR3 length is 13 residues. The germline V and J ends were trimmed by 3 bases and 5 bases, with 10 bases remaining between them. Germline values: CDR1 MNHGY, CDR2 SVAAGI. Time point described: newly diagnosed GD, antithyroid drugs for less than 3 months. Researchers made the TCR library from RNA that was extracted from PBMCs. This clonotype turned up a few times. The TCR beta library used iRepertoire HTBI primers with Arm-PCR amplification of CDR3. Each CDR3 protein is one row after TCRdb ran MiXCR on the multiplex PCR reads. Of roughly 610,000 distinct CDR3 sequences listed, 16% are singletons. These data were also filed under a second study, of T cells in Graves' hyperthyroidism and ophthalmopathy. That source notes: The study left out patients who had uncontrolled infection, other autoimmune disease, pregnancy or lactation. With the HTBI primer set, the TCR CDR3 went through a first round of RT-PCR. Model output signaled ophthalmopathy a median approximately 6 months ahead of onset.

The sequencing here drew on peripheral blood mononuclear cells (PBMCs), taken at new diagnosis, from a patient treated with antithyroid drugs. This TCR was recovered from a woman aged 25 to 39 with Graves disease. V and J are TRBV6-9 and TRBJ1-1, with D perhaps TRBD1 (6 bases). The CDR3 region is CASSYLGGTEAFF. The CDR3 DNA follows: TGTGCCAGCAGTTACCTAGGGGGAACTGAAGCTTTCTTT.